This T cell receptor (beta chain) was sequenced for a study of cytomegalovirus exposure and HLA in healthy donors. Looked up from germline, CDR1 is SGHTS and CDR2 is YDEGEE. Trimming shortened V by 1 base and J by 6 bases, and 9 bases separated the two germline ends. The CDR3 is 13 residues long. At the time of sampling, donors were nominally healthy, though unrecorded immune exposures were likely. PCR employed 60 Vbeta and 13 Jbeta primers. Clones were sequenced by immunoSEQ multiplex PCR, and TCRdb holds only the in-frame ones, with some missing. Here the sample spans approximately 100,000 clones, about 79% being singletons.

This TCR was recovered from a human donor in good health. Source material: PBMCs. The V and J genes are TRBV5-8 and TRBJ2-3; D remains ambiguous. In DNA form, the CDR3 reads TGTGCCAGCAGCTTGAATCAAGCGGATACGCAGTATTTT. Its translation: CASSLNQADTQYF.